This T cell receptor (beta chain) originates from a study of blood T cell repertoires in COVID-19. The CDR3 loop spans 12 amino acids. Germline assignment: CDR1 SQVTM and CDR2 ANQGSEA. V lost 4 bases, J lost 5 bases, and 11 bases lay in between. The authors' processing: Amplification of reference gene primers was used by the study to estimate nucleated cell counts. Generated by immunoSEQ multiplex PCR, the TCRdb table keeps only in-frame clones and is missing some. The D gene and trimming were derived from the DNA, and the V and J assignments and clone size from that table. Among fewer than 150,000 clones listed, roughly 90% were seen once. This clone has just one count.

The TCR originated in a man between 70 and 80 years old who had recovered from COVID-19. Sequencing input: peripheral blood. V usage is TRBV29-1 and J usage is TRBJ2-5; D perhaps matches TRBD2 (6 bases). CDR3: CSVGAGLETQYF. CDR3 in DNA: TGCAGCGTTGGGGCGGGGCTGGAGACCCAGTACTTC.